This T cell receptor (beta chain) was sequenced during a study of T cell repertoires in cytomegalovirus infection. Study in general: Newly reported HLA-C-restricted and thoroughly characterized HLA-B-restricted CMV epitopes were employed. The study, taken as a whole, reports: The cumulative frequency of public TCR beta families distinguished individuals who carried CMV together with the relevant HLA.

With regard to this clonotype: Its antigen is as yet unknown.

MiXCR was run by TCRdb on the reads, yielding one entry per CDR3 protein. The sample holds approximately 89,000 distinct CDR3 sequences, less than 30% seen once. This CDR3 is built from 15 residues. In germline, CDR1 is MDHEN, CDR2 SYDVKM. Trimming took 5 bases from V and 7 from J; bases not matched to a gene: 9. Here the sequenced sample was CD8+ T cells from cultured PBMCs, taken from culture after CMV antigen stimulation. V gene TRBV28 combines with J gene TRBJ2-7; 12 bases line up with TRBD2. The TCR sequence derives from a human donor in good health (CMV status not recorded). Some clones in this sample may be carry-over from other donors' samples. CDR3 sequence (DNA): TGTGCCAGCAGTCCCCGGACTAGCGGGGTGGGGGAGCAGTACTTC. Amino acid sequence: CASSPRTSGVGEQYF.